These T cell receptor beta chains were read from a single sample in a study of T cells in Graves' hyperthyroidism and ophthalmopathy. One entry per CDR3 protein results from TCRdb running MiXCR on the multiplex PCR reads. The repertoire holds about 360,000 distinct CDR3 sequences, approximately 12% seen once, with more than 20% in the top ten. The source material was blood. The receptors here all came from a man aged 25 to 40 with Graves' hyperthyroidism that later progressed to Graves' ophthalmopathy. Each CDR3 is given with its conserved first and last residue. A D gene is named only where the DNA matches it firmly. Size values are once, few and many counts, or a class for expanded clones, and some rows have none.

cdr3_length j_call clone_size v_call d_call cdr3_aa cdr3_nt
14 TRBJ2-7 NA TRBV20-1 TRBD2 CSASLPGGFNEQYF TGCAGTGCTAGTCTTCCGGGGGGGTTTAACGAGCAGTACTTC
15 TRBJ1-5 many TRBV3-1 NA CASSHSLRRNQPQHF TGTGCCAGCAGCCATTCGCTCCGGAGGAATCAGCCCCAGCATTTT
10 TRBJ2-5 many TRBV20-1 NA CSARKETQYF TGCAGTGCTAGGAAAGAGACCCAGTACTTC
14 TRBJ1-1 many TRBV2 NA CASRRQFLATEAFF TGTGCCAGCAGGAGACAGTTTTTGGCAACTGAAGCTTTCTTT
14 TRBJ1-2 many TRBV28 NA CASSLYEGRGGYTF TGTGCCAGCAGTTTGTATGAGGGGCGGGGAGGCTACACCTTC
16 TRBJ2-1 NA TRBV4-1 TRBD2 CASSQEGLAGAGEQFF TGCGCCAGCAGCCAAGAGGGACTAGCGGGGGCGGGGGAGCAGTTCTTC
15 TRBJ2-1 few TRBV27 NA CASSFAPVGGNEQFF TGTGCCAGCAGCTTTGCCCCGGTGGGGGGCAATGAGCAGTTCTTC
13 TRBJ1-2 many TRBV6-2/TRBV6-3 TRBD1 CASSPQGARGYTF TGTGCCAGCAGTCCACAGGGGGCACGTGGCTACACCTTC
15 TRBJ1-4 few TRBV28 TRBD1 CASSPGQGVNEKLFF TGTGCCAGCAGCCCCGGACAGGGGGTTAACGAAAAACTGTTTTTT
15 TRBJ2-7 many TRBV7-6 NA CASSLRGQQWDEQYF TGTGCCAGCAGTCTCCGGGGCCAACAATGGGACGAGCAGTACTTC
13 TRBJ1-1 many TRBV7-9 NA CASSLEGVTEAFF TGTGCCAGCAGCTTAGAGGGGGTCACTGAAGCTTTCTTT
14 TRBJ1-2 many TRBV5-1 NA CASSLGGSPGGYTF TGCGCCAGCAGCTTGGGCGGGTCCCCGGGAGGCTACACCTTC
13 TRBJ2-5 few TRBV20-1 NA CSANLGASETQYF TGCAGTGCTAATCTGGGGGCCTCGGAGACCCAGTACTTC
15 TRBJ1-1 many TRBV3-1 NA CASSQAGPGRAEAFF TGTGCCAGCAGCCAAGCCGGCCCCGGGAGGGCTGAAGCTTTCTTT
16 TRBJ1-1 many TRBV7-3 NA CASSLGNRQRSTEAFF TGTGCCAGCAGTTTGGGAAACAGGCAGAGGAGCACTGAAGCTTTCTTT
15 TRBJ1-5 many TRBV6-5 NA CASSYVADSNQPQHF TGTGCCAGCAGTTACGTAGCAGATAGCAATCAGCCCCAGCATTTT
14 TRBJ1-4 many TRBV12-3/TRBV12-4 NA CASTYVFGGAKLFF TGTGCCAGCACCTACGTATTTGGGGGTGCAAAACTGTTTTTT
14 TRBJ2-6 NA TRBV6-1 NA CASSEDPGANVLTF TGTGCCAGCAGTGAAGACCCTGGGGCCAACGTCCTGACTTTC
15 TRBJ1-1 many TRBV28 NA CASRRRGELNTEAFF TGTGCCAGCAGGCGAAGGGGGGAACTGAACACTGAAGCTTTCTTT
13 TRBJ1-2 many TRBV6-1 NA CASSEWASGGYTF TGTGCCAGCAGTGAGTGGGCCTCGGGCGGCTACACCTTC
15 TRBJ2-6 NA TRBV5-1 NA CASSLDTSGANVLTF TGCGCCAGCAGCTTGGACACCTCTGGGGCCAACGTCCTGACTTTC
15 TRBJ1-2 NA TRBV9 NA CASSVGDTVIIGYTF TGTGCCAGCAGCGTAGGGGACACCGTCATCATTGGCTACACCTTC
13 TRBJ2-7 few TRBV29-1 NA CSVETAESYEQYF TGCAGCGTTGAAACTGCGGAATCCTACGAGCAGTACTTC
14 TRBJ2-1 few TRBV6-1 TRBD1 CASSGWKGGSEQFF TGTGCCAGCAGTGGATGGAAAGGGGGCAGCGAGCAGTTCTTC
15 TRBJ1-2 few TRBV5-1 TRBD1 CASSLSLRQGTGYTF TGCGCCAGCAGCTTGAGTTTGAGACAGGGGACTGGCTACACCTTC
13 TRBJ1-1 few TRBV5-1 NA CAREDRMNTEAFF TGCGCCAGGGAGGACAGAATGAACACTGAAGCTTTCTTT
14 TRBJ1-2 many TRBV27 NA CASSPTDNIYGYTF TGTGCCAGCAGTCCGACGGATAACATCTATGGCTACACCTTC
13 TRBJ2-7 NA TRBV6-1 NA CASAGGGTYEQYF TGTGCCAGCGCCGGCGGAGGGACCTACGAGCAGTACTTC
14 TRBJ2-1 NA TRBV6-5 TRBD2 CASSYDGGNNEQFF TGTGCCAGCAGTTACGACGGGGGGAACAATGAGCAGTTCTTC
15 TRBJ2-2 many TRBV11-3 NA CASSLDTVPTGELFF TGTGCCAGCAGCTTAGATACGGTTCCCACCGGGGAGCTGTTTTTT
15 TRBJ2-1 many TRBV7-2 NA CASSLDPKAYNEQFF TGTGCCAGCAGCTTAGACCCCAAGGCATACAATGAGCAGTTCTTC
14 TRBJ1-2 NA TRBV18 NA CASSPGQRVYGYTF TGTGCCAGCTCACCAGGACAGCGGGTCTATGGCTACACCTTC
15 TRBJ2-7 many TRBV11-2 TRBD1 CASSPPGTGAYEQYF TGTGCCAGCAGCCCCCCCGGGACAGGGGCCTACGAGCAGTACTTC
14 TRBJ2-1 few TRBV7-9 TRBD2 CASSFGGGWNEQFF TGTGCCAGCAGCTTCGGCGGGGGGTGGAATGAGCAGTTCTTC
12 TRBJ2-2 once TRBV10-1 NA CASSGATGELFF TGCGCCAGCAGCGGGGCCACCGGGGAGCTGTTTTTT
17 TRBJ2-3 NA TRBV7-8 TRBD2 CASSQKIAGGSTDTQYF TGTGCCAGCAGCCAGAAGATAGCGGGGGGCAGCACAGATACGCAGTATTTT
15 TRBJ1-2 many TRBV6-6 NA CASSYSSDSLYGYTF TGTGCCAGCAGTTACTCGAGTGACTCCCTCTATGGCTACACCTTC
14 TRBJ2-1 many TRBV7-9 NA CASSLRGANNEQFF TGTGCCAGCAGCTTAAGGGGGGCTAACAATGAGCAGTTCTTC
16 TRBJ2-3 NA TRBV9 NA CASSAYPTPGTDTQYF TGTGCCAGCAGCGCGTATCCCACCCCAGGGACAGATACGCAGTATTTT
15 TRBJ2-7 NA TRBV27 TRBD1 CASSLLSGGSYEQYF TGTGCCAGCAGTCTCCTCTCAGGGGGCTCCTACGAGCAGTACTTC
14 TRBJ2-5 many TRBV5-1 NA CASSLPGAQETQYF TGCGCCAGCAGCTTGCCGGGGGCGCAAGAGACCCAGTACTTC
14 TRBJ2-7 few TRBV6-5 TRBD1 CASSYGQGTYEQYF TGTGCCAGCAGTTACGGACAGGGAACCTACGAGCAGTACTTC
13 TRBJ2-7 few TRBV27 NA CASSNRSHYEQYF TGTGCCAGCAGCAACCGGTCTCACTACGAGCAGTACTTC
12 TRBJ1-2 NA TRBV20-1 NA CSARVVGNGYTF TGCAGTGCTAGAGTGGTTGGGAATGGCTACACCTTC
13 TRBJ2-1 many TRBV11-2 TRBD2 CASNPSGYNEQFF TGTGCCAGCAACCCTAGCGGATACAATGAGCAGTTCTTC
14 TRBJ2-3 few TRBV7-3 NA CASSDSGSTDTQYF TGTGCCAGCAGTGATAGCGGCAGCACAGATACGCAGTATTTT
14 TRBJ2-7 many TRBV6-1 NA CASTRRDGYYEQYF TGTGCCAGCACCAGACGGGACGGTTACTACGAGCAGTACTTC
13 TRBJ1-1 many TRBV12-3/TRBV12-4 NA CASSLKWSTEAFF TGTGCCAGCAGTTTAAAGTGGTCCACTGAAGCTTTCTTT